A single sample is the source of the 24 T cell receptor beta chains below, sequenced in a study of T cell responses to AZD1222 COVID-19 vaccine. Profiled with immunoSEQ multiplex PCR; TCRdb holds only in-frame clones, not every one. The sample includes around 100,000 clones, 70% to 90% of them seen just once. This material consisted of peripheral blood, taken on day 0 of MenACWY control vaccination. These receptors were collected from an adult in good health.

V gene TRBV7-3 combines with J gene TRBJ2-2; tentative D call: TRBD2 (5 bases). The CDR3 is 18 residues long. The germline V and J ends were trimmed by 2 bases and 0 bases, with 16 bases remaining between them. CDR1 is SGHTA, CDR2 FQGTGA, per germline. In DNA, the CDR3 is TGTGCCAGCAGCTTAGAACCTCAGGACTGGACGAACACCGGGGAGCTGTTTTTT. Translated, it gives CASSLEPQDWTNTGELFF.

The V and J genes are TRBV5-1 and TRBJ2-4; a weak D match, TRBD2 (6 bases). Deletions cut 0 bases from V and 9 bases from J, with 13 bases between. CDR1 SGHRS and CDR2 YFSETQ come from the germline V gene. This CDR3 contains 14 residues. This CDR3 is CASSLAVEGPIQYF. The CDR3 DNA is TGCGCCAGCAGCTTGGCCGTGGAGGGCCCCATTCAGTACTTC.

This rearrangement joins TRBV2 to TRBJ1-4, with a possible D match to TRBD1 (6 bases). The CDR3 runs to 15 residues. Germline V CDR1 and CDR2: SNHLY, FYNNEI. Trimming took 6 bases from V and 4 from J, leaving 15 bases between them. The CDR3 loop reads CASSARGAGNEKLFF. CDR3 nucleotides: TGTGCCAGCAGCGCTCGGGGGGCGGGTAATGAAAAACTGTTTTTT. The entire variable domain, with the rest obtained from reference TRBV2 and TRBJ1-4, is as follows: EPEVTQTPSHQVTQMGQEVILRCVPISNHLYFYWYRQILGQKVEFLVSFYNNEISEKSEIFDDQFSVERPDGSNFTLKIRSTKLEDSAMYFCASSARGAGNEKLFFGSGTQLSVL.

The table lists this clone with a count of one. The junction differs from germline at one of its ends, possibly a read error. DNA for the CDR3: TGTGCCAGCACTTTAAGGGGCGAGCAGTTCTTC. It is translated as CASTLRGEQFF. V is TRBV28 and J is TRBJ2-1, with D possibly matching TRBD1 (5 bases). Germline assignment: CDR1 MDHEN and CDR2 SYDVKM. The CDR3 contains 11 residues.

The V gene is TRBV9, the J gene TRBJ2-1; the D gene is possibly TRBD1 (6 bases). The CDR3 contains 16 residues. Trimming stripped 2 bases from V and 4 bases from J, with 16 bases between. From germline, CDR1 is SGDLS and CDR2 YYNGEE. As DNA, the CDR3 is TGTGCCAGCAGCGTCGTCGGACAGAATACTTACAATGAGCAGTTCTTC. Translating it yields CASSVVGQNTYNEQFF.

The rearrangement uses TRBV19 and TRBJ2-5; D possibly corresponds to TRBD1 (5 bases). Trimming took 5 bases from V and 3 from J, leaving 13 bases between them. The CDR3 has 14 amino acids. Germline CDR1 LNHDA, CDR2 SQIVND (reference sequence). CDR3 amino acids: CASSLSRAEETQYF. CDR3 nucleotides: TGTGCCAGTAGTTTGTCCAGGGCCGAAGAGACCCAGTACTTC.

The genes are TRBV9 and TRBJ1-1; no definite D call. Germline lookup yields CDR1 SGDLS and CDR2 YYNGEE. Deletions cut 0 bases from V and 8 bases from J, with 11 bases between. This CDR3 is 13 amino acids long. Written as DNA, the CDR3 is TGTGCCAGCAGCGTAGAGCTTGGTGGGGAAGCTTTCTTT. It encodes CASSVELGGEAFF.

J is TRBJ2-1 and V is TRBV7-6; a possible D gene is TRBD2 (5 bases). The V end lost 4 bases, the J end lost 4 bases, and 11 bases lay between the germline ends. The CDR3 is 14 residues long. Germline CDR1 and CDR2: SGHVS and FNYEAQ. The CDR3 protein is CASSSLGVYNEQFF. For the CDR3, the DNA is TGTGCCAGCAGCTCCCTGGGAGTGTACAATGAGCAGTTCTTC.

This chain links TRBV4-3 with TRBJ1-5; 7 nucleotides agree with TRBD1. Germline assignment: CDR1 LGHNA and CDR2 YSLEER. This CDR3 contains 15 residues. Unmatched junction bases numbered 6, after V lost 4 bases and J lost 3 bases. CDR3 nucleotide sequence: TGCGCCAGCAGCCTCTCGACAGGGAACAATCAGCCCCAGCATTTT. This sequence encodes CASSLSTGNNQPQHF.

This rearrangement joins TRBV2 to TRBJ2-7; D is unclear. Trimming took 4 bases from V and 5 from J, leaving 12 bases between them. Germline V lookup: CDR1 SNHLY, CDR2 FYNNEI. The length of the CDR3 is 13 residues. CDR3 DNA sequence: TGTGCCAGCAGTGGCCCCAGAAGGGACGAGCAGTACTTC. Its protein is CASSGPRRDEQYF.

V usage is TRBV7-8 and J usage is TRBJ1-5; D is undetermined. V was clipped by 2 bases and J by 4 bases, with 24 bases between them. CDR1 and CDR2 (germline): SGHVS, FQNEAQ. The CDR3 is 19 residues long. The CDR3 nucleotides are TGTGCCAGCAGCTTATCAGCTCCAGGATTGAGGCTTAGGAATCAGCCCCAGCATTTT. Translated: CASSLSAPGLRLRNQPQHF.

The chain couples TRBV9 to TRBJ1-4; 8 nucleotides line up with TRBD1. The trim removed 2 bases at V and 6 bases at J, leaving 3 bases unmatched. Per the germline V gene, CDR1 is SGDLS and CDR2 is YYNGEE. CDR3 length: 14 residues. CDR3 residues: CASSVAGGYEKLFF. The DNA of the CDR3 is TGTGCCAGCAGCGTCGCAGGGGGCTATGAAAAACTGTTTTTT.

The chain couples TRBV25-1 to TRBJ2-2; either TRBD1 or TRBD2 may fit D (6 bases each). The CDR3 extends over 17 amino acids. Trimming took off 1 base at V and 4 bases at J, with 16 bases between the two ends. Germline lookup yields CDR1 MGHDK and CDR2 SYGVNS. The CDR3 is CASSELRKGGFTGELFF. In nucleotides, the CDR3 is TGTGCCAGCAGTGAATTGAGGAAGGGGGGCTTCACCGGGGAGCTGTTTTTT.

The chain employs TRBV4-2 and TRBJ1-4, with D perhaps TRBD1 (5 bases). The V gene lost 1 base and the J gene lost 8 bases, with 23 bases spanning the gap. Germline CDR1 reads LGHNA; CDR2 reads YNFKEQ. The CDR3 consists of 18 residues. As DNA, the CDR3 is TGTGCCAGCAGCCAAGCCCCCCCAAGACAGTTAGGGGAAGAAAAACTGTTTTTT. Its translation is CASSQAPPRQLGEEKLFF.

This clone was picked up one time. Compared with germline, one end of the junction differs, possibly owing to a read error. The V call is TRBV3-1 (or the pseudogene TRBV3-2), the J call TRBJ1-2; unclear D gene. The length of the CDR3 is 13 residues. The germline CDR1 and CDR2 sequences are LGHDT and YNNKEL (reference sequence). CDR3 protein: CASTQGYGYGYTF. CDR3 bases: TGTGCCAGCACCCAAGGGTACGGCTATGGCTACACCTTC.

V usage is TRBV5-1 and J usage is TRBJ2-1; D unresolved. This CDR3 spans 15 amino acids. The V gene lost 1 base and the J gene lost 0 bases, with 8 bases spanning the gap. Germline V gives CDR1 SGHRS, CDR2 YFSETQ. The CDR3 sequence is CASSLNGDSYNEQFF. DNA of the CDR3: TGCGCCAGCAGCTTGAATGGAGACTCCTACAATGAGCAGTTCTTC.

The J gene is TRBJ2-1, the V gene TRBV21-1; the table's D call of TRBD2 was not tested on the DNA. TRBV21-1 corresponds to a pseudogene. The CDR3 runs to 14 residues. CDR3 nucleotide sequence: TGTGCCAGCAAAATCGGGCACGGGGACAATGAGCAGTTCTTC. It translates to CASKIGHGDNEQFF.

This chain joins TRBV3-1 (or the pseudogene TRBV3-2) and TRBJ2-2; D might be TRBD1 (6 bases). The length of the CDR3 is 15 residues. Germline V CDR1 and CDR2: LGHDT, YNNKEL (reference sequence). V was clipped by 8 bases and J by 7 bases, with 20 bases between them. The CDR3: CASGRPIQGIGELFF. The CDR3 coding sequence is TGTGCCAGCGGGAGACCTATACAGGGAATCGGGGAGCTGTTTTTT.

The CDR3 region is CASSELTYNEQFF. CDR3 DNA sequence: TGTGCCAGCAGTGAATTAACCTACAATGAGCAGTTCTTC. The chain recombines TRBV25-1 with TRBJ2-1; D call uncertain. CDR1 and CDR2 from the germline V gene are MGHDK and SYGVNS. The CDR3 is 13 residues long. Deletions cut 1 base from V and 2 bases from J, with 3 bases between. The full variable domain, in which reference TRBV25-1 and TRBJ2-1 provide the parts outside the CDR3, is EADIYQTPRYLVIGTGKKITLECSQTMGHDKMYWYQQDPGMELHLIHYSYGVNSTEKGDLSSESTVSRIRTEHFPLTLESARPSHTSQYLCASSELTYNEQFFGPGTRLTVL.

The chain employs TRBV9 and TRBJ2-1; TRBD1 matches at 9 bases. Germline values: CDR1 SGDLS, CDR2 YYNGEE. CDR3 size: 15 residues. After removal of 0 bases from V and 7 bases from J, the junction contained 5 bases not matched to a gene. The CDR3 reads CASSVEGGQGNEQFF. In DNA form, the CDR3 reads TGTGCCAGCAGCGTAGAGGGGGGACAGGGTAATGAGCAGTTCTTC. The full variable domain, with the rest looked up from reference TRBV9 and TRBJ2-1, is DSGVTQTPKHLITATGQRVTLRCSPRSGDLSVYWYQQSLDQGLQFLIQYYNGEERAKGNILERFSAQQFPDLHSELNLSSLELGDSALYFCASSVEGGQGNEQFFGPGTRLTVL.

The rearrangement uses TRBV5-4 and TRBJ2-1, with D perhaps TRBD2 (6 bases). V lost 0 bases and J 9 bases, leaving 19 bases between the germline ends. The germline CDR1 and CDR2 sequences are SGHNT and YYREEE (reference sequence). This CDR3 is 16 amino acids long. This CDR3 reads CASSLGGKEGLGEQFF. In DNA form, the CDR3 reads TGTGCCAGCAGCTTGGGTGGCAAGGAGGGGTTGGGTGAGCAGTTCTTC.

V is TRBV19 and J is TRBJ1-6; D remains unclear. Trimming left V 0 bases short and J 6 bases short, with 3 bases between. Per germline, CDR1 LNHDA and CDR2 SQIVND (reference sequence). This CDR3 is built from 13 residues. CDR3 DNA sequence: TGTGCCAGTAGTATAGAGACTAATTCACCCCTCCACTTT. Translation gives CASSIETNSPLHF.

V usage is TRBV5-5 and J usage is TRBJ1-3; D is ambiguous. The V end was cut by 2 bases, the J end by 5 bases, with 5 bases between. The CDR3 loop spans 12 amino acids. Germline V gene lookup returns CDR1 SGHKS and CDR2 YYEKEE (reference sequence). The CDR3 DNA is TGTGCCAGCAGCTTTGGCAGAAACACCATATATTTT. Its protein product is CASSFGRNTIYF. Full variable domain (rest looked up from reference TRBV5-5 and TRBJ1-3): DAGVTQSPTHLIKTRGQQVTLRCSPISGHKSVSWYQQVLGQGPQFIFQYYEKEERGRGNFPDRFSARQFPNYSSELNVNALLLGDSALYLCASSFGRNTIYFGEGSWLTVV.

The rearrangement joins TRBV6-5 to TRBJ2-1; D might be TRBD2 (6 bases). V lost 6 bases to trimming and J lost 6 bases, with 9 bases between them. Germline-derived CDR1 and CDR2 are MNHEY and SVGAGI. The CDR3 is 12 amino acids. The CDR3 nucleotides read TGTGCCAGCAGGGCTAGCGCCAATGAGCAGTTCTTC. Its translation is CASRASANEQFF.